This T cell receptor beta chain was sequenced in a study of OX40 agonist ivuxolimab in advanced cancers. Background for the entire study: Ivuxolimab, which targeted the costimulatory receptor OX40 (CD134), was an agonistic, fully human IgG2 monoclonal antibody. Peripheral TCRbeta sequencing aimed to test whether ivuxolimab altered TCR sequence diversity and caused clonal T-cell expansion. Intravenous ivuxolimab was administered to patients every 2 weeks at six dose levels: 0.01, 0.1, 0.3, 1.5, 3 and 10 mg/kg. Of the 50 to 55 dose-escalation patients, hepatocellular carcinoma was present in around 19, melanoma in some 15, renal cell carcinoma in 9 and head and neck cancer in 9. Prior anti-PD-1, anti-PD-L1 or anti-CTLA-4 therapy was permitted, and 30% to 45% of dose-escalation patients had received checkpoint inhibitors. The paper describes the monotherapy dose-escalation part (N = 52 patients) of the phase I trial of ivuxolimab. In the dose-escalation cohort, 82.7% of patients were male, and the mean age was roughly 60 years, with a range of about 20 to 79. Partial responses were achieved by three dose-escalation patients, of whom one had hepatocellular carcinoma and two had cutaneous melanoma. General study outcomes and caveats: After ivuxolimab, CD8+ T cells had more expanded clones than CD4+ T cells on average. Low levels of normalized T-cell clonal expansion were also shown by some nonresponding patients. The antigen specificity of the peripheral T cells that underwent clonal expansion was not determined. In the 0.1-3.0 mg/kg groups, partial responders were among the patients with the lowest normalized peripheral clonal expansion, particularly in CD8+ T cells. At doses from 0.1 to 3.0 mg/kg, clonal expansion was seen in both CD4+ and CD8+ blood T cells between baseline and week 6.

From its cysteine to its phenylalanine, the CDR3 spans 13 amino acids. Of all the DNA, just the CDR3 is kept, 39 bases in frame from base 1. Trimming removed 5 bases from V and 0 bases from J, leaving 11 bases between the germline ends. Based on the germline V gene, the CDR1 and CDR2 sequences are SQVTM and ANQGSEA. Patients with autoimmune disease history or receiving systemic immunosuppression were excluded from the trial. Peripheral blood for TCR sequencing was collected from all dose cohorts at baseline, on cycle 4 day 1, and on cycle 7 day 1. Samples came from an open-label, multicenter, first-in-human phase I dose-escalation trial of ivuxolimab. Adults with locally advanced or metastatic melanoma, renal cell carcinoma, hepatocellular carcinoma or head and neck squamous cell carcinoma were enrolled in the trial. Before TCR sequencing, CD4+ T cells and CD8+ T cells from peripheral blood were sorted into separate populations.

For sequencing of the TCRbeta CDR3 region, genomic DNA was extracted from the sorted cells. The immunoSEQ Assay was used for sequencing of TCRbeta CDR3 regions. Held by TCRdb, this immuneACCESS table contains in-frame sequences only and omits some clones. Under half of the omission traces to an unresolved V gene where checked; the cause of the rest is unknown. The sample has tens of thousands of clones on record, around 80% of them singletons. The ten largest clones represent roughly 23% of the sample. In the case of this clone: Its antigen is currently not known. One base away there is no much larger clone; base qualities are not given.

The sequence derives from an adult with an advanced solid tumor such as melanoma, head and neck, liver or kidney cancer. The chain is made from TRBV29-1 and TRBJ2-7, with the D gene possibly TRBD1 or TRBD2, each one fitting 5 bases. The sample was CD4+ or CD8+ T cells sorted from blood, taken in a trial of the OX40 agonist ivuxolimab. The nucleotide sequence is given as TGCAGCGTTCTCCCAGGGAGCTCCTACGAGCAGTACTTC. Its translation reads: CSVLPGSSYEQYF.